This T cell receptor beta chain emerged from a study of T cell responses to AZD1222 COVID-19 vaccine. The junction had 2 bases not matched to a gene; V was cut back by 4 bases and J by 12 bases. Per the germline V gene, CDR1 is SEHNR and CDR2 is FQNEAQ (reference sequence). This CDR3 comprises 11 residues. Here immunoSEQ multiplex PCR was the method, and the copy in TCRdb shows in-frame clones only, minus some. Of about 190,000 clones in the sample, around 93% are singletons; the top ten hold roughly 8.4%. The chain recombines TRBV7-9 with TRBJ2-1; 8 bases align to TRBD1. The sequence came from an adult in good health. This material consisted of peripheral blood, taken on day 0 of AZD1222 vaccination. The CDR3 loop is CASSSDRGQFF. The CDR3 DNA follows: TGTGCCAGCAGCTCCGACAGGGGGCAGTTCTTC.